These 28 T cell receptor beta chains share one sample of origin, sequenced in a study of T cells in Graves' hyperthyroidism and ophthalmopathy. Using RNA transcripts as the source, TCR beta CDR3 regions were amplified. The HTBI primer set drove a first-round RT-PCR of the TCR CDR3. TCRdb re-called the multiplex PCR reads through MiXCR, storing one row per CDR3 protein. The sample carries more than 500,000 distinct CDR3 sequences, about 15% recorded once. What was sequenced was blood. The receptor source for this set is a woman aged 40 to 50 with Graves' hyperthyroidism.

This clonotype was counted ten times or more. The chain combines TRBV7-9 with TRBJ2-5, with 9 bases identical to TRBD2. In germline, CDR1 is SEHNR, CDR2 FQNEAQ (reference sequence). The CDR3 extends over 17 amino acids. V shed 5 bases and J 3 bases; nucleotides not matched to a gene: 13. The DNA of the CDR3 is TGTGCCAGCAGCGTCGGGACGGGACTAGCAGATGAAGAGACCCAGTACTTC. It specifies CASSVGTGLADEETQYF. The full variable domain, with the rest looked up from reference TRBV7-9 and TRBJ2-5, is DTGVSQNPRHKITKRGQNVTFRCDPISEHNRLYWYRQTLGQGPEFLTYFQNEAQLEKSRLLSDRFSAERPKGSFSTLEIQRTEQGDSAMYLCASSVGTGLADEETQYFGPGTRLLVL.

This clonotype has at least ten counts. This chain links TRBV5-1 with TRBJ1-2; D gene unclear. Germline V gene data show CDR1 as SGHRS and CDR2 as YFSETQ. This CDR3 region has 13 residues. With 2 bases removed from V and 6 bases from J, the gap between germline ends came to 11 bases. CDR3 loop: CASSLKLLDGYTF. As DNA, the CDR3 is TGCGCCAGCAGCTTAAAGCTATTGGATGGCTACACCTTC.

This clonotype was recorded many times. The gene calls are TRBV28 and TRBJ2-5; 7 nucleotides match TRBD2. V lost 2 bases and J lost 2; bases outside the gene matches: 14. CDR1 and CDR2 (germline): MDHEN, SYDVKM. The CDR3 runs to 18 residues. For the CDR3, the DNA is TGTGCCAGCAGTTTAGGGCGTGCTAGCGGATATTCTCAAGAGACCCAGTACTTC. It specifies CASSLGRASGYSQETQYF.

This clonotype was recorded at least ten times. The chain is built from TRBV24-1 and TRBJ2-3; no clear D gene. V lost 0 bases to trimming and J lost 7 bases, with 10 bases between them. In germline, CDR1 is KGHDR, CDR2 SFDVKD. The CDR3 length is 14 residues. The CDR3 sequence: CATSDLAGPHTQYF. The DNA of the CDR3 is TGTGCCACCAGTGATTTGGCCGGTCCACATACGCAGTATTTT.

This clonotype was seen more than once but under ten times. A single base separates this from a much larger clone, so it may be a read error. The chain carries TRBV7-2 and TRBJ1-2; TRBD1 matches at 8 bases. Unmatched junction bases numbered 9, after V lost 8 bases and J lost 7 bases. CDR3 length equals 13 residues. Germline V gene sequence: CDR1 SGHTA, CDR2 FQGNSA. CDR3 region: CASGPGQGRGYTF. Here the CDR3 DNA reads TGTGCCAGCGGCCCAGGACAGGGTCGTGGCTACACCTTC.

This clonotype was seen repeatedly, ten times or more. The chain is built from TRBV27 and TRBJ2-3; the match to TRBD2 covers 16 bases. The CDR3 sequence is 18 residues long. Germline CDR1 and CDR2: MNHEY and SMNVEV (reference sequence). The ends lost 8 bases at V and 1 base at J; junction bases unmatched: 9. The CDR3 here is CASRPGLAGGHGTDTQYF. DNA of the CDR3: TGTGCCAGCCGTCCGGGACTAGCGGGAGGGCACGGCACAGATACGCAGTATTTT.

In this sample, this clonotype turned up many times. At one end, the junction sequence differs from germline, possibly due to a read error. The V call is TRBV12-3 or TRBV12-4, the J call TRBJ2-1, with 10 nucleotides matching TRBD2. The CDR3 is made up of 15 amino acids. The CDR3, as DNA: TGTGCCAGCAGTGTAGCGGGAGGAAGTAACAATGAGCAGTTCTTC. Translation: CASSVAGGSNNEQFF.

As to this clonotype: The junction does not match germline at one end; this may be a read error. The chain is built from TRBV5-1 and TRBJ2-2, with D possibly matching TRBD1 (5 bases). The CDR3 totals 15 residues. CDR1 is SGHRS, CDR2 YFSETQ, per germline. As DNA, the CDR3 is TGCGTCAGCGCAAAGGACGCAGGGTACACCGGGGAGCTGTTTTTT. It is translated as CVSAKDAGYTGELFF.

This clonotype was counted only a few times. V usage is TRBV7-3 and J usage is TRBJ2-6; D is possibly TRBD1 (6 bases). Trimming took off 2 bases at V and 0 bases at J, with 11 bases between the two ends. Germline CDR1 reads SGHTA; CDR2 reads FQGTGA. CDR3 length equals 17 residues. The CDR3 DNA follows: TGTGCCAGCAGCTTAGGAAGGGGGTTCTCTGGGGCCAACGTCCTGACTTTC. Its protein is CASSLGRGFSGANVLTF.

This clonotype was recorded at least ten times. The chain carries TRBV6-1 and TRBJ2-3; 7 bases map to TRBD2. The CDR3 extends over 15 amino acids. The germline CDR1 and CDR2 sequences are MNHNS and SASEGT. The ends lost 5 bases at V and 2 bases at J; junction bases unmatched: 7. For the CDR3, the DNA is TGTGCCAGCAGTTATGGGACTACAACCACAGATACGCAGTATTTT. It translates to CASSYGTTTTDTQYF.

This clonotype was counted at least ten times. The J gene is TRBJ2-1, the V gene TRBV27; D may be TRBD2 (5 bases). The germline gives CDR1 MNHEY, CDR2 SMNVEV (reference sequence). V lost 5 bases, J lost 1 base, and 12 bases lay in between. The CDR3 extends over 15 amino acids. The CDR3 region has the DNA TGTGCCAGCAGTGGAGGCGGCCCTTCCTACAATGAGCAGTTCTTC. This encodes CASSGGGPSYNEQFF.

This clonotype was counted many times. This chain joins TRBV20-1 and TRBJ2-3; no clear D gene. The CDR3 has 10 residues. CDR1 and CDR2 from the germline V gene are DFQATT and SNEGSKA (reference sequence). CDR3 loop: CGEEVDTQYF. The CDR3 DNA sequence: TGCGGGGAAGAGGTAGATACGCAGTATTTT.

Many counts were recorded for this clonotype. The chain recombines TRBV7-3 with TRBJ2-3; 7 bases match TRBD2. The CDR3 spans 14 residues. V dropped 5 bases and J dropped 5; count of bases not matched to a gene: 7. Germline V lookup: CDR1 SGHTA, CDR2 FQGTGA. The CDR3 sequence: CASSGGGAEDTQYF. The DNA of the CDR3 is TGTGCCAGCAGCGGGGGAGGGGCGGAAGATACGCAGTATTTT.

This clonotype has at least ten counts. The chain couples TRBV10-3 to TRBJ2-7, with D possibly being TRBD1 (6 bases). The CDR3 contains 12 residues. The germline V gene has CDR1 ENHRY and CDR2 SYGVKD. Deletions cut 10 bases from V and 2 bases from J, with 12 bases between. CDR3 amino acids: CATEGDTYEQYF. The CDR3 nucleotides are TGTGCCACCGAGGGGGACACCTACGAGCAGTACTTC.

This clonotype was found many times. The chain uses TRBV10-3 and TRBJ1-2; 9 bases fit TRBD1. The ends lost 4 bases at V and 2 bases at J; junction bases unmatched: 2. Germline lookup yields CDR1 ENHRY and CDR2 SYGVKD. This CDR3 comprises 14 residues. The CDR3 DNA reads TGTGCCATCAGTGGGACAGGGGTAAACTATGGCTACACCTTC. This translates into CAISGTGVNYGYTF.

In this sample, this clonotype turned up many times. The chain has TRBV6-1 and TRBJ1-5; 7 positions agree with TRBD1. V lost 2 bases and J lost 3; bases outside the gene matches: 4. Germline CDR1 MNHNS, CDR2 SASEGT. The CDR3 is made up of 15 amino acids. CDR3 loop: CASSEIQGPNQPQHF. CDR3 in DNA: TGTGCCAGCAGTGAAATACAGGGGCCCAATCAGCCCCAGCATTTT.

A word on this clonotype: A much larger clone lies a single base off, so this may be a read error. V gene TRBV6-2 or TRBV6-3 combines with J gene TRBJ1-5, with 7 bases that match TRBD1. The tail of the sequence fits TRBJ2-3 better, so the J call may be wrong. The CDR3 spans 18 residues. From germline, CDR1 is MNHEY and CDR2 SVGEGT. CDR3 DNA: TGTGCCAGCAGTTACTCGACCGACAGGGCTACCTTGAATCAGCCCCAGTATTTT. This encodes CASSYSTDRATLNQPQYF.

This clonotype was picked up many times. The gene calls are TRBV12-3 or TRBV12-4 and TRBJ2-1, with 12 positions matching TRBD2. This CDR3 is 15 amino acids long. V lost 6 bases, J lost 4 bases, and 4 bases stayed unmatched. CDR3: CASRRTSGDYNEQFF. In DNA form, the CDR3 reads TGTGCCAGCAGAAGGACTAGCGGGGATTACAATGAGCAGTTCTTC.

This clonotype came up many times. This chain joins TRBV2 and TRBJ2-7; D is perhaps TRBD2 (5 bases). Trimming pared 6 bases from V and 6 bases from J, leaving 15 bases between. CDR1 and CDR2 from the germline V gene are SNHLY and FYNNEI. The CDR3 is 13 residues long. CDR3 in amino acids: CASREAPHGEQYF. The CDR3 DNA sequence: TGTGCCAGCAGGGAGGCACCGCACGGCGAGCAGTACTTC.

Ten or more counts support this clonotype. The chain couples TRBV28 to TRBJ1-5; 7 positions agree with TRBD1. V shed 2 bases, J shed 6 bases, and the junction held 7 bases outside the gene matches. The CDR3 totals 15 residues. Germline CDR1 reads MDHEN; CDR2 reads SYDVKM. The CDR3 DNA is TGTGCCAGCAGTTTAGGGGGGGACAGCGGTCAGCCCCAGCATTTT. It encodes CASSLGGDSGQPQHF. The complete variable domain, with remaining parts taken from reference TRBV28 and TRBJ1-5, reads DVKVTQSSRYLVKRTGEKVFLECVQDMDHENMFWYRQDPGLGLRLIYFSYDVKMKEKGDIPEGYSVSREKKERFSLILESASTNQTSMYLCASSLGGDSGQPQHFGDGTRLSIL.

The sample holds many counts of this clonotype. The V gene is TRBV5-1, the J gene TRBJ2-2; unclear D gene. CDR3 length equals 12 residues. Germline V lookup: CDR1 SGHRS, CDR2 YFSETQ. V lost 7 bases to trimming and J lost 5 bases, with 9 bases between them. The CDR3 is CASGSRTGELFF. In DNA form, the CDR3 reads TGCGCCAGCGGAAGTCGGACCGGGGAGCTGTTTTTT.

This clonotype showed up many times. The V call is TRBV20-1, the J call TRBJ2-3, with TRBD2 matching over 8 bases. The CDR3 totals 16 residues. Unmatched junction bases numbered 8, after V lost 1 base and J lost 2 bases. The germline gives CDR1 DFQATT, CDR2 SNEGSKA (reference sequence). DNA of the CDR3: TGCAGTGCTAGAGTGAGCGGGAGTGCTAACACAGATACGCAGTATTTT. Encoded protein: CSARVSGSANTDTQYF.

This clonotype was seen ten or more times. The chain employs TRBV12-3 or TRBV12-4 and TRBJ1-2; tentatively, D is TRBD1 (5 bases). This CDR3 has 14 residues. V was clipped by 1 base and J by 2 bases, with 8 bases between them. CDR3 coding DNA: TGTGCCAGCAGTTTAGGACAGCAAAACTATGGCTACACCTTC. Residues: CASSLGQQNYGYTF.

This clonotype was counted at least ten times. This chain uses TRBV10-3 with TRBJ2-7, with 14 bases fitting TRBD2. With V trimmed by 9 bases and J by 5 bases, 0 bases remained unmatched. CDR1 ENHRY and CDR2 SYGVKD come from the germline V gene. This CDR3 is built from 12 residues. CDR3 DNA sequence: TGTGCCATGGGACTAGCGGGGGACGAGCAGTACTTC. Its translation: CAMGLAGDEQYF.

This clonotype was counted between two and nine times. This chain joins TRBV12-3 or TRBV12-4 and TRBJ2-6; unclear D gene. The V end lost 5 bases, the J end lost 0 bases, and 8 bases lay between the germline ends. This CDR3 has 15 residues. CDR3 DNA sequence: TGTGCCAGCAGTCCCTTGACCTCTGGGGCCAACGTCCTGACTTTC. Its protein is CASSPLTSGANVLTF.

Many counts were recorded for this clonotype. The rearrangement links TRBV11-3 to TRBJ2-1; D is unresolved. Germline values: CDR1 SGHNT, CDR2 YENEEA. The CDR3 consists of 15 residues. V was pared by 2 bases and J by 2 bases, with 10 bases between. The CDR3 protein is CASSLTESAYNEQFF. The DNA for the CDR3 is TGTGCCAGCAGCTTAACGGAGTCAGCCTACAATGAGCAGTTCTTC.

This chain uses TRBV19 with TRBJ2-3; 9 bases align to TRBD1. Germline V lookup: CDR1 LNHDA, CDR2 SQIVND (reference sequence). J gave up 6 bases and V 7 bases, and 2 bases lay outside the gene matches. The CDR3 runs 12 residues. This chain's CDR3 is CASKQGADTQYF. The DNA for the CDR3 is TGTGCCAGTAAACAGGGGGCGGATACGCAGTATTTT.

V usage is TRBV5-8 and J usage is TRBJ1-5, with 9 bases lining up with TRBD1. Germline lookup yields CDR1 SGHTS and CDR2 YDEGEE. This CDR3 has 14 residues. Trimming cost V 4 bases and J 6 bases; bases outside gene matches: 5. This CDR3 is CASSPQGAGQPQHF. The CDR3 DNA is TGTGCCAGCAGCCCACAGGGGGCGGGTCAGCCCCAGCATTTT.